This T cell receptor (beta chain) was sequenced in a study of T cell repertoires in cytomegalovirus infection. Looking at the study overall: The authors relied on CMV epitopes, both recently identified HLA-C-restricted and well-studied HLA-B-restricted. It can be stated that public TCR beta signatures indicated CMV infection as well as a matching HLA type. Study-level points and caveats: HLA-C-restricted, CMV-specific TCR beta clonotypes were dominant ex vivo. Cumulative frequency (of public TCR beta family members) identified carriers of CMV plus the relevant HLA.

TCRdb reprocessed the reads via MiXCR and lists one record per CDR3 protein. The sample has some 350,000 distinct CDR3 sequences, around 29% seen once. This clonotype was observed a few times. Its matching antigen is unknown. Trimming removed 5 bases at V and 3 bases at J, with 17 bases between. Germline loops: CDR1 MDHEN, CDR2 SYDVKM. The CDR3 loop spans 15 amino acids. The sample in question was cultured PBMCs, obtained from culture after CMV antigen stimulation. This rearrangement joins TRBV28 to TRBJ2-7; TRBD2 is a possible D gene (7 bases). This sequence originates from a human donor in good health (CMV status not recorded). Some clones in this sample may be carry-over from other donors' samples. The CDR3 coding sequence is TGTGCCAGCAGTCCGGGGGGCAGATTGAGCTACGAGCAGTACTTC. This sequence encodes CASSPGGRLSYEQYF. Using reference TRBV28 and TRBJ2-7 for the parts outside the CDR3, the full variable domain is DVKVTQSSRYLVKRTGEKVFLECVQDMDHENMFWYRQDPGLGLRLIYFSYDVKMKEKGDIPEGYSVSREKKERFSLILESASTNQTSMYLCASSPGGRLSYEQYFGPGTRLTVT.